These 21 T cell receptor beta chains originate from one sample sequenced in a study of immune heterogeneity within non-small cell lung tumors. At around 600 ng per sample, bulk tumor genomic DNA provided the template. Surgical sampling yielded several biopsies per primary tumor (spaced far apart). Enrolled individuals presented with untreated, newly diagnosed non-small cell lung cancer and received curative surgery. Multiplex PCR amplified the TCR beta CDR3 region. Its first round ran for around 10 cycles with 32 V and 13 J primers. TCRdb analysed the multiplex PCR reads with MiXCR anew, one entry per CDR3 protein. The sample contains a few thousand distinct CDR3 sequences, roughly a fifth of which appear only once. The sequenced material came from lung tumor tissue. The receptors were gathered from a woman aged 60-70 years with non-small cell lung cancer.

This clonotype is large (0.1 to 1%). The J gene is TRBJ2-3, the V gene TRBV7-2, with 8 bases lining up with TRBD2. The CDR3 extends over 16 amino acids. The V gene end was trimmed by 5 bases and the J gene end by 0 bases; junction bases not matched to a gene: 7. Germline loops: CDR1 SGHTA, CDR2 FQGNSA. The CDR3 bases are TGTGCCAGCAGCCTACTCGGGGGGGATAGCACAGATACGCAGTATTTT. This translates into CASSLLGGDSTDTQYF.

This clonotype was found many times. The chain joins TRBV19 to TRBJ1-5, with D perhaps TRBD1 (5 bases). Trimming removed 7 bases from V and 0 bases from J, with 13 bases in between. The CDR3 sequence is 15 residues long. The germline gives CDR1 LNHDA, CDR2 SQIVND (reference sequence). The CDR3 protein is CASKGQGYSNQPQHF. CDR3 nucleotide sequence: TGTGCCAGTAAGGGGCAGGGTTATAGCAATCAGCCCCAGCATTTT.

A few counts support this clonotype. One base away lies a much larger clone, so this may be a sequencing read error. The rearrangement joins TRBV30 to TRBJ2-7; D could derive from TRBD1 or TRBD2 (5 bases each). The CDR3 is made up of 14 amino acids. Germline assignment: CDR1 GTSNPN and CDR2 SVGIG (reference sequence). V was cut by 1 base and J by 2 bases, with 12 bases left in between. The CDR3 DNA sequence: TGTGCCTGGAGTGGAGGGACGATGACCTACGAGCAGTACTTC. This sequence encodes CAWSGGTMTYEQYF.

By proportion, this clonotype is medium-sized. The chain uses TRBV18 and TRBJ2-7; TRBD1 matches at 7 bases. Trimming took 0 bases from V and 5 from J; bases not matched to a gene: 4. Germline V gives CDR1 KGHSH, CDR2 LQKENI. The CDR3 runs 14 residues. The CDR3, as DNA: TGTGCCAGCTCACCACCGAGGGGGCGGAACGAGCAGTACTTC. This encodes CASSPPRGRNEQYF.

This clonotype is medium-sized in the sample. The CDR3 sequence: CASRASRALNQPQHF. The DNA of the CDR3 is TGTGCCAGTCGCGCATCAAGGGCCCTCAATCAGCCCCAGCATTTT. V and J are TRBV19 and TRBJ1-5; D is ambiguous. Germline CDR1 reads LNHDA; CDR2 reads SQIVND (reference sequence). This CDR3 region has 15 residues. The V end was cut by 8 bases, the J end by 3 bases, with 17 bases between. The complete variable domain, with remaining parts taken from reference TRBV19 and TRBJ1-5, reads DGGITQSPKYLFRKEGQNVTLSCEQNLNHDAMYWYRQDPGQGLRLIYYSQIVNDFQKGDIAEGYSVSREKKESFPLTVTSAQKNPTAFYLCASRASRALNQPQHFGDGTRLSIL.

This clonotype was found a few times. Possible read error: a much larger clone is one base away. This sequence joins TRBV30 and TRBJ1-5; TRBD1 matches 11 bases. CDR3 length: 14 amino acids. The V segment lost 1 base and the J segment 6 bases; nucleotides outside the gene matches: 2. The germline V gene has CDR1 GTSNPN and CDR2 SVGIG (reference sequence). This chain's CDR3 is CAWSGTGGVQPQHF. For the CDR3, the DNA is TGTGCCTGGAGTGGGACAGGGGGCGTTCAGCCCCAGCATTTT. Full variable domain (missing parts from reference TRBV30 and TRBJ1-5): SQTIHQWPATLVQPVGSPLSLECTVEGTSNPNLYWYRQAAGRGLQLLFYSVGIGQISSEVPQNLSASRPQDRQFILSSKKLLLSDSGFYLCAWSGTGGVQPQHFGDGTRLSIL.

This clonotype was seen many times. The rearrangement uses TRBV7-9 and TRBJ1-1; 7 positions match TRBD1. Germline lookup yields CDR1 SEHNR and CDR2 FQNEAQ (reference sequence). J lost 0 bases, V lost 3 bases, and 10 bases had no gene match. CDR3 size: 17 residues. The CDR3 loop is CASSFSRPGGLNTEAFF. DNA for the CDR3: TGTGCCAGCAGCTTTTCCCGTCCAGGGGGGTTGAACACTGAAGCTTTCTTT.

This clonotype is medium-sized within its sample. The V gene is TRBV28, the J gene TRBJ1-5; D not resolved. This CDR3 is built from 13 residues. The ends were cut back, 11 bases at V and 0 bases at J, with 11 bases in the middle. Germline V gives CDR1 MDHEN, CDR2 SYDVKM. Here the CDR3 DNA reads TGTGCCTCCTCGGGGTATAGCAATCAGCCCCAGCATTTT. This sequence encodes CASSGYSNQPQHF.

This chain joins TRBV5-4 and TRBJ1-6; unclear D gene. Germline CDR1 is SGHNT and CDR2 is YYREEE (reference sequence). The V end lost 3 bases, the J end lost 8 bases, and 6 bases lay between the germline ends. This CDR3 is 12 amino acids long. As DNA, the CDR3 is TGTGCCAGCAGCTCCGCGTATTCACCCCTCCACTTT. It translates to CASSSAYSPLHF.

By sample share, this clonotype is medium-sized. The chain links TRBV10-1 to TRBJ2-3; D perhaps matches TRBD2 (6 bases). In germline, CDR1 is WNHNN, CDR2 SYGVQD (reference sequence). Trimming cost V 11 bases and J 0 bases, with 12 bases left between them. The CDR3 extends over 13 amino acids. The CDR3 DNA is TGCGCCGGACCGGGGACTAGCACAGATACGCAGTATTTT. This gives the protein CAGPGTSTDTQYF.

The rearrangement joins TRBV5-6 to TRBJ2-3; D could derive from TRBD1 or TRBD2 (5 bases each). CDR1 is SGHDT, CDR2 YYEEEE, per germline. CDR3 length: 17 residues. The ends were cut back, 4 bases at V and 6 bases at J, with 24 bases in the middle. The CDR3 region has the DNA TGTGCCAGCAGCGGCGGAACCGGGACGTTGGTTGAGGATACGCAGTATTTT. Protein: CASSGGTGTLVEDTQYF.

By frequency in the sample, this clonotype is medium-sized. This chain joins TRBV28 and TRBJ1-5; maybe TRBD1 (6 bases). The CDR3 spans 12 residues. Per germline, CDR1 MDHEN and CDR2 SYDVKM. V dropped 5 bases and J dropped 7 bases, with 9 bases sitting between them. The CDR3 region is CASSLQGQPQHF. For the CDR3, the DNA is TGTGCCAGCAGTCTACAGGGACAGCCCCAGCATTTT.

Remarks on this clonotype: A much larger clone lies a single base off, so this may be a read error. This chain connects TRBV29-1 to TRBJ2-3, with D perhaps matching TRBD1 or TRBD2 (6 bases each). Germline V gene data show CDR1 as SQVTM and CDR2 as ANQGSEA. This CDR3 spans 12 amino acids. V lost 6 bases and J lost 5, with 12 bases in between. DNA for the CDR3: TGCAGCGTATGGGGGGCGGAAGATACGCAGTATTTT. Translated: CSVWGAEDTQYF.

In this sample, this clonotype is medium-sized. This chain joins TRBV28 and TRBJ2-3, with D perhaps given as TRBD1 or TRBD2 (5 bases each). Germline CDR1 reads MDHEN; CDR2 reads SYDVKM. The CDR3 has 12 residues. Between the trimmed V and J ends, which lost 5 bases and 5 bases, there was a span of 8 bases. CDR3: CASSGTKDTQYF. The CDR3 nucleotides read TGTGCCAGCAGTGGGACGAAAGATACGCAGTATTTT.

This clonotype is medium-sized by share. V is TRBV6-1 and J is TRBJ1-3; D is ambiguous. The CDR3 totals 16 residues. The V gene lost 8 bases and the J gene lost 2 bases, with 19 bases spanning the gap. Germline V gene sequence: CDR1 MNHNS, CDR2 SASEGT. This CDR3 reads CASGLRGSVPGNTIYF. The CDR3 coding sequence is TGTGCCAGCGGCTTACGCGGGTCAGTCCCTGGAAACACCATATATTTT.

By proportion, this clonotype is medium-sized. The chain combines TRBV20-1 with TRBJ2-3; 7 nucleotides match TRBD2. There are 15 residues in the CDR3. With V trimmed by 8 bases and J by 0 bases, 11 bases remained unmatched. From germline, CDR1 is DFQATT and CDR2 SNEGSKA (reference sequence). The CDR3 sequence is CSTGGGLSSTDTQYF. The CDR3 bases are TGCAGTACAGGCGGGGGATTGAGTAGCACAGATACGCAGTATTTT.

As to this clonotype: This may arise from a read error, as a much more abundant clone is one base away. This rearrangement joins TRBV18 to TRBJ2-7, with 9 bases matching TRBD1. The CDR3 runs 13 residues. CDR1 is KGHSH, CDR2 LQKENI, per germline. V lost 6 bases to trimming and J lost 3 bases; unmatched junction nucleotides: 3. CDR3 coding DNA: TGTGCCAGCTCTCTGGGACAGGGCTACGAGCAGTACTTC. Its protein product is CASSLGQGYEQYF. Full variable domain (rest looked up from reference TRBV18 and TRBJ2-7): NAGVMQNPRHLVRRRGQEARLRCSPMKGHSHVYWYRQLPEEGLKFMVYLQKENIIDESGMPKERFSAEFPKEGPSILRIQQVVRGDSAAYFCASSLGQGYEQYFGPGTRLTVT.

This clonotype came up many times. This rearrangement joins TRBV20-1 to TRBJ2-3, with a weak D call TRBD2 (5 bases). The CDR3 totals 16 residues. V was cut by 3 bases and J by 2 bases, with 18 bases left in between. The germline V gene encodes CDR1 DFQATT and CDR2 SNEGSKA (reference sequence). The CDR3 sequence: CSASPDLFLNTDTQYF. CDR3 DNA: TGCAGTGCTAGCCCGGACTTGTTCTTGAACACAGATACGCAGTATTTT.

This clonotype is medium-sized (0.01 to 0.1%) within its sample. The rearrangement joins TRBV27 to TRBJ1-5; unclear D gene. Germline V CDR1 and CDR2: MNHEY, SMNVEV (reference sequence). V shed 6 bases and J shed 5 bases, with 11 bases lying between them. The CDR3 length is 13 residues. CDR3 amino acids: CASRSDGYQPQHF. In nucleotides, the CDR3 is TGTGCCAGCAGATCCGACGGCTATCAGCCCCAGCATTTT.

Worth noting for this clonotype: This may arise from a read error, as a much more abundant clone is one base away. The chain recombines TRBV14 with TRBJ2-7; possibly TRBD2 for D (8 bases). CDR1 is SGHDN and CDR2 is FVKESK in the germline V gene. CDR3 length: 18 amino acids. The CDR3 DNA follows: TGTTCCAGCAGCCAAGGGACAGCGGGGGATGCAGGTTCCTACGAGCAGTACTTC. Translated: CSSSQGTAGDAGSYEQYF.

This clonotype qualifies as medium-sized. J is TRBJ1-5 and V is TRBV29-1; no reliable D call. Germline V gene data show CDR1 as SQVTM and CDR2 as ANQGSEA. The germline V and J ends were trimmed by 6 bases and 1 base, with 10 bases remaining between them. This CDR3 is built from 13 residues. The CDR3 loop is CSVASGSNQPQHF. The CDR3 DNA reads TGCAGCGTGGCCTCCGGGAGCAATCAGCCCCAGCATTTT.